In its sample, the clone carrying this TCR beta chain was seen many times. What it recognizes is unknown. The data originate from a study of T cells in Graves' hyperthyroidism and ophthalmopathy. Study-wide points: Ophthalmopathy onset followed model prediction by a median around 6.6 months. Most thyroid-expanded clonotypes above 0.001 were also found in blood.

It was RNA transcripts that yielded the amplified TCR beta CDR3 regions. The HTBI primer set drove a first-round RT-PCR of the TCR CDR3. One entry per CDR3 protein results from TCRdb running MiXCR on the multiplex PCR reads. The repertoire holds 750,000 to 900,000 distinct CDR3 sequences, with about two fifths as singletons. Patients aged 18 to 65 had newly diagnosed hyperthyroidism of under 2 months' duration. Patients were excluded for uncontrolled infection, other autoimmune disease, pregnancy or lactation. The origin of this receptor is a man between 18 and 35 years old with Graves' hyperthyroidism. Sequenced input: blood.

DNA for the CDR3: TGTGCCAGCAGTACCGGGGCCGAGGTCGGTGAAGCTTTCTTT. Its translation: CASSTGAEVGEAFF. The chain has TRBV9 and TRBJ1-1, with D perhaps matching TRBD1 (5 bases). V was pared by 5 bases and J by 7 bases, with 18 bases between. There are 14 residues in the CDR3. Germline lookup yields CDR1 SGDLS and CDR2 YYNGEE. The whole variable domain, remainder taken from reference TRBV9 and TRBJ1-1, is DSGVTQTPKHLITATGQRVTLRCSPRSGDLSVYWYQQSLDQGLQFLIQYYNGEERAKGNILERFSAQQFPDLHSELNLSSLELGDSALYFCASSTGAEVGEAFFGQGTRLTVV.